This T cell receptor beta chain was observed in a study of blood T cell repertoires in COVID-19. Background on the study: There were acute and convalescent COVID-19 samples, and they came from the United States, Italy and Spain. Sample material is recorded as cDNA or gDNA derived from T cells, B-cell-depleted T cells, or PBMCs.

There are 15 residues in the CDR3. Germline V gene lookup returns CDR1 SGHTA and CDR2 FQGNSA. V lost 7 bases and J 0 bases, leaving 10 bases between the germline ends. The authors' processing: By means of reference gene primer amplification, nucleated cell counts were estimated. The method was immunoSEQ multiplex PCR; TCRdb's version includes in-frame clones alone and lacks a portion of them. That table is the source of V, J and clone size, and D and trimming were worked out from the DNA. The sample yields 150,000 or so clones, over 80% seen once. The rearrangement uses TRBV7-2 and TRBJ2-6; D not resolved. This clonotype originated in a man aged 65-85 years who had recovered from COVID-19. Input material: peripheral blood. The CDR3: CASTLDFSGANVLTF. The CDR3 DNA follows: TGTGCCAGCACCCTTGACTTCTCTGGGGCCAACGTCCTGACTTTC.